The text below deals with one T cell receptor beta chain. The V gene lost 4 bases and the J gene lost 6 bases, with 16 bases spanning the gap. The CDR3 length is 14 residues. The germline gives CDR1 SGHRS, CDR2 YFSETQ. These data originate in a study of response to subunit inactivated influenza vaccine. TCRdb used MiXCR to reprocess the RT-PCR reads, holding one entry per CDR3 protein. Of approximately 500,000 distinct CDR3 sequences listed, approximately 22% were seen once; the top ten hold about 2.8%. These data also featured in a second study, about T cells expressing NK-cell markers. That investigation notes: Synthesis of TCR beta cDNA relied on 5'RACE template switching carrying UMIs. It was from sorted CD3+CD56+NKG2C+, CD3+CD56+NKG2C- and CD3+CD56-NKG2C+ T cells that TCR beta repertoires came. The authors restricted sorting to alpha-beta TCR T cells with an anti-gamma-delta TCR antibody in several experiments. NKG2C+ dominant clonotype frequencies in several donors were about 1.0-7.5% of CD8+ T cells.

The sequence derives from a man aged 45-65 years who received an inactivated influenza vaccine. The chain links TRBV5-1 to TRBJ1-2; possible D gene TRBD1, 6 bases. The material sequenced was CD4+ T cells sorted from PBMCs, taken 11 to 12 days after vaccination. CDR3 sequence reads: CASSPGAMWDGYTF. The CDR3 DNA sequence: TGCGCCAGCAGCCCAGGGGCAATGTGGGATGGCTACACCTTC. The full variable domain, with the rest looked up from reference TRBV5-1 and TRBJ1-2, is KAGVTQTPRYLIKTRGQQVTLSCSPISGHRSVSWYQQTPGQGLQFLFEYFSETQRNKGNFPGRFSGRQFSNSRSEMNVSTLELGDSALYLCASSPGAMWDGYTFGSGTRLTVV.